A selection of T cell receptor beta chains follows, all from one sample in a study of blood T cell repertoires in COVID-19. Clones were read by immunoSEQ multiplex PCR, and TCRdb kept only the in-frame ones, dropping some. The repertoire consists of some 40,000 clones, with about 91% occurring once and the leading ten covering about 15%. The sequenced sample was peripheral blood. The receptors stem from a woman in her thirties in a cohort sampled during active COVID-19. Both conserved end residues are part of each CDR3. D genes are given only for firm matches. The size of a clone is reported for some rows only, either as once, few or many, or as a class for expanded clones.

TRBV7-2,-,TRBJ2-7,-,CASSGRGLSYEQYF,TGTGCCAGCAGCGGGCGGGGGCTCTCCTACGAGCAGTACTTC
TRBV10-3,-,TRBJ2-7,TRBD1,CAISDPGQTSYEQYF,TGTGCCATCAGTGATCCGGGACAGACTTCCTACGAGCAGTACTTC
TRBV30,-,TRBJ1-2,TRBD1,CAWSVNRGQSGYTF,TGTGCCTGGAGTGTAAACAGGGGGCAAAGTGGCTACACCTTC
TRBV4-3,-,TRBJ2-6,TRBD1,CASSHFRQGSSSGANVLTF,TGCGCCAGCAGCCACTTCCGACAGGGATCGTCCTCTGGGGCCAACGTCCTGACTTTC
TRBV7-2,-,TRBJ2-7,-,CASSPGQRDEQYF,TGTGCCAGCAGCCCCGGACAGAGAGACGAGCAGTACTTC
TRBV11-2,-,TRBJ2-1,TRBD2,CASTGEGLVSYNEQFF,TGTGCCAGCACCGGGGAGGGACTAGTTTCCTACAATGAGCAGTTCTTC
TRBV4-3,-,TRBJ2-3,-,CASSQELVDTQYF,TGCGCCAGCAGCCAAGAATTAGTGGATACGCAGTATTTT
TRBV2,-,TRBJ2-7,-,CASSLDSWISEQYF,TGTGCCAGCAGTTTAGACAGCTGGATTAGCGAGCAGTACTTC
TRBV12-3/TRBV12-4,-,TRBJ1-1,-,CASSQGHITEAFF,TGTGCCAGCAGCCAGGGACACATCACTGAAGCTTTCTTT
TRBV29-1,-,TRBJ1-5,-,CSVVQDSPNQPQHF,TGCAGCGTTGTACAGGATAGCCCGAATCAGCCCCAGCATTTT
TRBV6-5,-,TRBJ1-5,-,CASRRTGYSNQPQHF,TGTGCCAGCAGACGCACAGGATATAGCAATCAGCCCCAGCATTTT
TRBV7-8,-,TRBJ1-2,TRBD1,CASSSFDRDYGYTF,TGTGCCAGCAGCTCCTTCGACAGGGACTATGGCTACACCTTC
TRBV28,-,TRBJ1-2,TRBD1,CASSLQGAMALNYGYTF,TGTGCCAGCAGTTTACAGGGGGCGATGGCATTGAACTATGGCTACACCTTC
TRBV6-2/TRBV6-3,once,TRBJ1-5,-,CASSYAAKGQPQHF,TGTGCCAGCAGTTACGCGGCCAAAGGCCAGCCCCAGCATTTT
TRBV5-1,-,TRBJ1-1,-,CASSSSGVGGTEAFF,TGCGCCAGCAGCTCGTCAGGGGTGGGTGGCACTGAAGCTTTCTTT
TRBV4-2,-,TRBJ2-3,-,CASSQGRAPDTQYF,TGTGCCAGCAGCCAAGGGAGGGCCCCAGATACGCAGTATTTT
TRBV19,-,TRBJ2-1,TRBD2,CASSSGLADNEQFF,TGTGCCAGTAGCTCCGGACTAGCGGATAATGAGCAGTTCTTC
TRBV7-2,-,TRBJ2-1,TRBD2,CASSTPLAGGSLSYNEQFF,TGTGCCAGCAGCACACCACTAGCGGGAGGCTCCCTCTCCTACAATGAGCAGTTCTTC
TRBV18,-,TRBJ1-2,TRBD1,CASSLLHGDRVYGYTF,TGTGCCAGCTCACTTCTACATGGGGACAGGGTTTATGGCTACACCTTC
TRBV28,-,TRBJ2-7,-,CASSSGSGFSYEQYF,TGTGCCAGCAGCTCCGGTTCGGGGTTTTCCTACGAGCAGTACTTC
TRBV5-5,-,TRBJ1-2,-,CASSLVTTNYGYTF,TGTGCCAGCAGCTTGGTGACAACTAACTATGGCTACACCTTC
TRBV12-5,-,TRBJ2-1,TRBD2,CASGLGLADYNEQFF,TGTGCTAGTGGTTTGGGACTAGCGGATTACAATGAGCAGTTCTTC
TRBV19,-,TRBJ1-1,TRBD1,CASSITGTVNTEAFF,TGTGCCAGTAGTATCACCGGGACAGTAAACACTGAAGCTTTCTTT
TRBV12-5,-,TRBJ2-7,-,CASGLQGYEQYF,TGTGCTAGTGGACTTCAGGGCTACGAGCAGTACTTC
TRBV14,-,TRBJ2-1,TRBD2,CANETSGGPYNEQFF,TGTGCCAACGAAACTAGCGGAGGCCCCTACAATGAGCAGTTCTTC
TRBV4-1,-,TRBJ1-5,-,CASSLRDRGGVQPQHF,TGCGCCAGCAGCCTCCGGGACCGGGGGGGGGTTCAGCCCCAGCATTTT
TRBV6-5,-,TRBJ1-1,TRBD1,CASRKTQGAWAFF,TGTGCCAGCAGGAAAACCCAGGGGGCTTGGGCTTTCTTT
TRBV10-3,once,TRBJ1-2,TRBD1,CAISGDSYGYTF,TGTGCCATCAGCGGGGACAGCTATGGCTACACCTTC
TRBV27,once,TRBJ2-1,TRBD1,CASSSGDRGLNEQFF,TGTGCCAGCAGTTCCGGGGACAGGGGGCTAAATGAGCAGTTCTTC
TRBV7-2,-,TRBJ2-3,TRBD2,CASSYRPGGPTDTQYF,TGTGCCAGCAGCTATCGACCGGGAGGGCCCACAGATACGCAGTATTTT
TRBV30,once,TRBJ1-1,TRBD1,CALDRGGGGTEAFF,TGTGCCCTCGACAGGGGGGGCGGAGGCACTGAAGCTTTCTTT
TRBV6-6,-,TRBJ2-1,TRBD2,CASSRTPGGASGRSHNEQFF,TGTGCCAGCAGCCGCACCCCGGGCGGGGCTAGCGGGAGGTCCCACAATGAGCAGTTCTTC
TRBV6-6,-,TRBJ2-2,TRBD2,CASSLQTSGSIGTGELFF,TGTGCCAGCAGTCTTCAGACTAGCGGGAGTATCGGGACCGGGGAGCTGTTTTTT
TRBV19,once,TRBJ1-2,-,CASSLHLRDGYTF,TGTGCCAGTAGTCTCCACCTCAGGGATGGCTACACCTTC
TRBV11-3,-,TRBJ1-2,TRBD1,CASSFGTVGYGYTF,TGTGCCAGCAGCTTTGGGACAGTTGGCTATGGCTACACCTTC
TRBV7-3,-,TRBJ2-1,TRBD1,CASSFGQGGYNEQFF,TGTGCCAGCAGCTTTGGACAGGGTGGCTACAATGAGCAGTTCTTC
TRBV9,-,TRBJ1-6,TRBD1,CASSDRTGGNSPLHF,TGTGCCAGCAGCGACCGGACAGGGGGAAATTCACCCCTCCACTTT
TRBV11-2,-,TRBJ2-2,-,CASSLEINTGELFF,TGTGCCAGCAGCTTAGAAATAAACACCGGGGAGCTGTTTTTT
TRBV6-1,few,TRBJ1-5,-,CASSDHQGYSNQPQHF,TGTGCCAGCAGTGACCACCAGGGGTATAGCAATCAGCCCCAGCATTTT
TRBV12-3/TRBV12-4,-,TRBJ2-5,-,CASSFRETQYF,TGTGCCAGCAGTTTCAGGGAGACCCAGTACTTC
TRBV10-1,-,TRBJ2-7,TRBD2,CASNPQGRAAYEQYF,TGCGCCAGCAACCCACAAGGGAGGGCCGCATACGAGCAGTACTTC
TRBV24-1,-,TRBJ1-2,-,CATSDGGTPSGGYTF,TGTGCCACCAGTGATGGGGGGACCCCCTCGGGCGGCTACACCTTC
TRBV3-1/TRBV3-2,-,TRBJ2-7,TRBD2,CASSQELAPSYEQYF,TGTGCCAGCAGCCAAGAACTAGCGCCGTCCTACGAGCAGTACTTC
TRBV30,-,TRBJ2-5,TRBD2,CAWSASGGKTQYF,TGTGCCTGGAGTGCGTCGGGGGGAAAGACCCAGTACTTC
TRBV5-1,few,TRBJ2-7,TRBD2,CASSVSPGTSSYEQYF,TGCGCCAGCAGCGTAAGCCCCGGGACTAGCTCCTACGAGCAGTACTTC
TRBV3-1/TRBV3-2,-,TRBJ2-7,TRBD2,CASSQVGGSSYEQYF,TGTGCCAGCAGCCAAGTCGGCGGGAGCTCCTACGAGCAGTACTTC
TRBV27,-,TRBJ1-2,TRBD1,CASSPGTGDSYGYTF,TGTGCCAGCAGCCCCGGGACAGGGGATAGCTATGGCTACACCTTC
TRBV30,-,TRBJ1-2,TRBD1,CAWSVRTGDGYTF,TGTGCCTGGAGTGTAAGGACAGGGGATGGCTACACCTTC
TRBV12-3/TRBV12-4,-,TRBJ2-3,-,CASSSGSPDTQYF,TGTGCCAGCAGTTCGGGGTCGCCGGATACGCAGTATTTT
TRBV24-1,-,TRBJ1-6,-,CATSAGQGGNSPLHF,TGTGCCACCAGTGCTGGCCAGGGAGGGAATTCACCCCTCCACTTT
TRBV6-5,once,TRBJ2-1,-,CASSRSGRWDEQFF,TGTGCCAGCAGTAGGAGTGGGAGATGGGATGAGCAGTTCTTC
TRBV27,-,TRBJ1-1,-,CASSLQGRNTEAFF,TGTGCCAGCAGTTTACAGGGGAGGAACACTGAAGCTTTCTTT
TRBV25-1,-,TRBJ2-3,TRBD2,CASSGSGQTGGDTQYF,TGTGCCAGCAGTGGGTCTGGCCAGACGGGGGGGGATACGCAGTATTTT